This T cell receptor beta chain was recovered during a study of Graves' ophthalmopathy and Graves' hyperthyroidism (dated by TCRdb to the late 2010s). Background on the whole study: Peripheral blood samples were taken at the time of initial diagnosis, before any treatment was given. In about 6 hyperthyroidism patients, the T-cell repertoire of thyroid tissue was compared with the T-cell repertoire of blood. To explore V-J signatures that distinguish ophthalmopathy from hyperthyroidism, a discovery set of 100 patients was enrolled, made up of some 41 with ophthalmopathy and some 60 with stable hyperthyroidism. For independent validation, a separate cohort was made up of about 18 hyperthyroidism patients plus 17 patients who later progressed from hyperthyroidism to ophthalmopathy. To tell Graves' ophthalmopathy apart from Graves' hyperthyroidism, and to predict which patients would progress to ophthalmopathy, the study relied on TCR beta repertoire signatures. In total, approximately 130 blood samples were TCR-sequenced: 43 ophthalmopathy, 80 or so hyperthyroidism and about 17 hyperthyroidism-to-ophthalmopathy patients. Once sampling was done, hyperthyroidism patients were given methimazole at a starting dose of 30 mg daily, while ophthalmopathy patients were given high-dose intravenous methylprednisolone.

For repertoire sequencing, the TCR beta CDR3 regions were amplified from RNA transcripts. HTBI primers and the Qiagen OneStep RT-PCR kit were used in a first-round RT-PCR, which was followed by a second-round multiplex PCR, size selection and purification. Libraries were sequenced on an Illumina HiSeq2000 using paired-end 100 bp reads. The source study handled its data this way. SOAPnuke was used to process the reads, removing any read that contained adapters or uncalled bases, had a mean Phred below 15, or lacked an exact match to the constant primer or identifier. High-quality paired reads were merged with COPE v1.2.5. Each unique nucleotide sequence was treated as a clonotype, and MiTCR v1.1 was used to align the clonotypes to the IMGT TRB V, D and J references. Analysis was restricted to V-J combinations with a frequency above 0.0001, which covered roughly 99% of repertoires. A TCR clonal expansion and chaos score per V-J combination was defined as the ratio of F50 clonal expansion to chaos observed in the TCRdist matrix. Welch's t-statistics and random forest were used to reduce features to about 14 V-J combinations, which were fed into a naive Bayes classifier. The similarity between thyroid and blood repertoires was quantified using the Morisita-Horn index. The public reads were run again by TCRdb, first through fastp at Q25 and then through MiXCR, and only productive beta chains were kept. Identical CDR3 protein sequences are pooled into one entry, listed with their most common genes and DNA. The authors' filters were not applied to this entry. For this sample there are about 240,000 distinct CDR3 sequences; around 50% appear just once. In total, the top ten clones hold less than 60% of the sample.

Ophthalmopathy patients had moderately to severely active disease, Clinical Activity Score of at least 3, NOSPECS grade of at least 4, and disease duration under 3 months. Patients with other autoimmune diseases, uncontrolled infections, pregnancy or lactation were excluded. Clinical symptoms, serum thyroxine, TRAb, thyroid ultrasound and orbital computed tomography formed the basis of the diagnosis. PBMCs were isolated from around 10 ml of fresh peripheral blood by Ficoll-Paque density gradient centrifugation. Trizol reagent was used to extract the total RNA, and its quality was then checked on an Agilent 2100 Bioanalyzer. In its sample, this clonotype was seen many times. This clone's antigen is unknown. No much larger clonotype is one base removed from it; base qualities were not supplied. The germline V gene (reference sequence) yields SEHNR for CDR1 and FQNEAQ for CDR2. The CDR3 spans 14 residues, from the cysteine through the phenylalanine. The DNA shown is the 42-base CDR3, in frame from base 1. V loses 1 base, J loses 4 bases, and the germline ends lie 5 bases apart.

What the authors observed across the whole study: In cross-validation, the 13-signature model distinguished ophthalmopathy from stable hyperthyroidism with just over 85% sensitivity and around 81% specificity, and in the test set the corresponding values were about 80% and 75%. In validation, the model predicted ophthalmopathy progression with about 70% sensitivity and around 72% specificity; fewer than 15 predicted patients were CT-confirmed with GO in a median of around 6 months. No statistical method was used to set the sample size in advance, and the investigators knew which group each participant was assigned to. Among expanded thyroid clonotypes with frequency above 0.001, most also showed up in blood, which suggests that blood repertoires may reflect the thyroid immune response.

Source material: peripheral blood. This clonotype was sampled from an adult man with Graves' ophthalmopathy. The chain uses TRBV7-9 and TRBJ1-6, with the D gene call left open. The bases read TGTGCCAGCAGCTTAGAACAGTATAATTCACCCCTCCACTTT. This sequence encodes CASSLEQYNSPLHF. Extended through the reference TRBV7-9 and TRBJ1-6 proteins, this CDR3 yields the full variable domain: DTGVSQNPRHKITKRGQNVTFRCDPISEHNRLYWYRQTLGQGPEFLTYFQNEAQLEKSRLLSDRFSAERPKGSFSTLEIQRTEQGDSAMYLCASSLEQYNSPLHFGNGTRLTVT.